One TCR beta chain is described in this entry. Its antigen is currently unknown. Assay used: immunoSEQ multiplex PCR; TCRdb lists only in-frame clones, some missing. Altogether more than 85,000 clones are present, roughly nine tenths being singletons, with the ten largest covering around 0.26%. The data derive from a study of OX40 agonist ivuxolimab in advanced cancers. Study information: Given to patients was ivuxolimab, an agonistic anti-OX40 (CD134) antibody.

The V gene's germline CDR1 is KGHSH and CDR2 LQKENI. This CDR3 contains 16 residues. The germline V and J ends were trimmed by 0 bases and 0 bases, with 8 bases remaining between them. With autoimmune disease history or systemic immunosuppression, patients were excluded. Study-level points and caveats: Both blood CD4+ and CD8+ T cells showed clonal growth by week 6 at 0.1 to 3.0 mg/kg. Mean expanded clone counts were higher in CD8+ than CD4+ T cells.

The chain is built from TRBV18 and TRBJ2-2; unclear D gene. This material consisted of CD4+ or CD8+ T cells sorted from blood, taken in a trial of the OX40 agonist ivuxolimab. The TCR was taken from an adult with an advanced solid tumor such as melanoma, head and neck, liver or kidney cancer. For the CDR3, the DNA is TGTGCCAGCTCACCACCGGGAAGATCGAACACCGGGGAGCTGTTTTTT. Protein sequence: CASSPPGRSNTGELFF.